The present TCR beta chain was sequenced within a study of T cell changes during pregnancy in multiple sclerosis. This CDR3 spans 16 amino acids. V dropped 0 bases and J dropped 3; count of bases not matched to a gene: 5. CDR1 is LNHDA, CDR2 SQIVND, per germline (reference sequence). The method was immunoSEQ multiplex PCR; TCRdb's version includes in-frame clones alone and lacks a portion of them. The repertoire holds about 44,000 clones, around 92% seen once, with around 0.52% in the top ten. This chain connects TRBV19 to TRBJ2-1; 7 nucleotides agree with TRBD1. This receptor was taken from a female donor with multiple sclerosis, enrolled in a pregnancy study. This sample comprised CD4+ T cells from peripheral blood mononuclear cells, obtained in the third trimester of pregnancy. CDR3 nucleotide sequence: TGTGCCAGTAGTATAGATCTGGGGACAGTCTACAATGAGCAGTTCTTC. Protein: CASSIDLGTVYNEQFF. Full variable domain (remainder filled in from reference TRBV19 and TRBJ2-1): DGGITQSPKYLFRKEGQNVTLSCEQNLNHDAMYWYRQDPGQGLRLIYYSQIVNDFQKGDIAEGYSVSREKKESFPLTVTSAQKNPTAFYLCASSIDLGTVYNEQFFGPGTRLTVL.